The 30 T cell receptor beta chains below were found in one sample sequenced in a study of blood T cell repertoires in COVID-19. The repertoire was sequenced with immunoSEQ multiplex PCR; TCRdb's copy has only in-frame clones and lacks some. The table lists about 63,000 clones, 87% of them singletons, with approximately 5% in the top ten. Sequenced: peripheral blood. All receptors come from a man between 45 and 60 years old with active COVID-19.

The V gene is TRBV4-3, the J gene TRBJ2-1; TRBD2 matches at 7 bases. Trimming cost V 0 bases and J 8 bases; bases outside gene matches: 10. In germline, CDR1 is LGHNA, CDR2 YSLEER. This CDR3 region has 16 residues. Here the CDR3 DNA reads TGCGCCAGCAGCCAAGATGCCGCGGGAGATGTCGATGAGCAGTTCTTC. It is translated as CASSQDAAGDVDEQFF.

The rearrangement links TRBV7-2 to TRBJ1-5; TRBD1 aligns across 8 bases. The germline V gene encodes CDR1 SGHTA and CDR2 FQGNSA. The CDR3 spans 17 residues. V dropped 1 base and J dropped 4; count of bases not matched to a gene: 9. The CDR3 spells CASSLVPGGGQNQPQHF. The CDR3 bases are TGTGCCAGCAGCTTAGTGCCAGGGGGCGGCCAGAATCAGCCCCAGCATTTT.

The chain employs TRBV28 and TRBJ1-5; the D is unclear. The CDR3 loop spans 16 amino acids. The V end was cut by 4 bases, the J end by 5 bases, with 18 bases between. Per the germline V gene, CDR1 is MDHEN and CDR2 is SYDVKM. The CDR3 region is CASSWRTEFGYQPQHF. The CDR3 nucleotides are TGTGCCAGCAGTTGGAGGACGGAATTCGGATATCAGCCCCAGCATTTT.

CDR3 sequence: CASSLEATYEQYF. For the CDR3, the DNA is TGTGCCAGCAGCTTAGAAGCTACCTACGAGCAGTACTTC. The chain carries TRBV7-9 and TRBJ2-7; D gene ambiguous. CDR1 SEHNR and CDR2 FQNEAQ come from the germline V gene (reference sequence). V lost 1 base and J 2 bases, leaving 6 bases between the germline ends. The CDR3 consists of 13 residues.

The V gene is TRBV3-1 (or the pseudogene TRBV3-2), the J gene TRBJ1-2; no clear D gene. CDR3 size: 15 residues. The V end lost 0 bases, the J end lost 8 bases, and 16 bases lay between the germline ends. From germline, CDR1 is LGHDT and CDR2 YNNKEL (reference sequence). In DNA, the CDR3 is TGTGCCAGCAGCCAAGAAAGGGAGCACGTGCGGGGCTACACCTTC. This gives the protein CASSQEREHVRGYTF.

The V call is TRBV18, the J call TRBJ2-1; D may be TRBD1 (6 bases). V was pared by 6 bases and J by 4 bases, with 16 bases between. Germline CDR1 and CDR2: KGHSH and LQKENI. This CDR3 has 15 amino acids. The CDR3 protein is CASSQTGFRYNEQFF. CDR3 nucleotides: TGTGCCAGCTCTCAAACAGGGTTTCGGTACAATGAGCAGTTCTTC.

The chain recombines TRBV5-1 with TRBJ1-5; possibly TRBD1 for D (6 bases). The V gene lost 0 bases and the J gene lost 8 bases, with 12 bases spanning the gap. In germline, CDR1 is SGHRS, CDR2 YFSETQ. The CDR3 has 14 amino acids. The CDR3 reads CASSLGGPSEPQHF. Here the CDR3 DNA reads TGCGCCAGCAGCTTGGGGGGGCCTTCTGAGCCCCAGCATTTT.

The J gene is TRBJ1-1, the V gene TRBV6-5; unclear D gene. This CDR3 has 10 residues. V shed 8 bases and J shed 3 bases, with 4 bases lying between them. Germline loops: CDR1 MNHEY, CDR2 SVGAGI. DNA for the CDR3: TGTGCCAGCTCAGACACTGAAGCTTTCTTT. Translated, it gives CASSDTEAFF.

This clone has only a few counts. The chain joins TRBV19 to TRBJ2-7, with 7 bases aligning to TRBD2. Germline lookup yields CDR1 LNHDA and CDR2 SQIVND (reference sequence). V shed 10 bases and J 2 bases; nucleotides not matched to a gene: 20. The CDR3 runs 17 residues. Here the CDR3 reads CATKPSGKDYLTYEQYF. CDR3 in DNA: TGTGCCACCAAACCCAGCGGGAAGGACTACCTTACCTACGAGCAGTACTTC.

With regard to this clone: This sample also contains other DNA sequences that code for the same CDR3. The chain recombines TRBV30 with TRBJ2-3; 7 bases line up with TRBD2. Germline V CDR1 and CDR2: GTSNPN, SVGIG (reference sequence). This CDR3 is 14 amino acids long. Unmatched junction bases numbered 0, after V lost 0 bases and J lost 0 bases. CDR3 residues: CAWSVGGSTDTQYF. DNA for the CDR3: TGTGCCTGGAGTGTGGGGGGGAGCACAGATACGCAGTATTTT.

CDR3 in amino acids: CASSYDRTGQKEAFF. The CDR3 nucleotides read TGTGCCAGCAGTTACGATAGGACAGGACAGAAAGAAGCTTTCTTT. The chain has TRBV6-6 and TRBJ1-1; 7 nucleotides agree with TRBD1. The CDR3 runs 15 residues. V lost 2 bases, J lost 8 bases, and 11 bases stayed unmatched. Per the germline V gene, CDR1 is MNHNY and CDR2 is SVGAGI (reference sequence).

This chain links TRBV28 with TRBJ1-1; D is ambiguous. CDR3 size: 12 residues. Looked up from germline, CDR1 is MDHEN and CDR2 is SYDVKM. V shed 1 base and J shed 11 bases, with 11 bases lying between them. CDR3 DNA: TGTGCCAGCAGTTTATTTGGCCTCGGGGCTTTCTTT. Its translation: CASSLFGLGAFF.

This chain joins TRBV6-2 or TRBV6-3 and TRBJ1-1; D is undetermined. From germline, CDR1 is MNHEY and CDR2 SVGEGT. The CDR3 consists of 11 residues. Trimming took 3 bases from V and 10 from J, leaving 9 bases between them. CDR3 in amino acids: CASSYRYRAFF. The DNA for the CDR3 is TGTGCCAGCAGTTATAGATACAGAGCTTTCTTT.

The chain combines TRBV5-5 with TRBJ1-1; the match to TRBD1 covers 8 bases. The CDR3 loop spans 14 amino acids. Germline trimming cut 4 bases from V and 4 bases from J; bases unmatched to any gene: 6. Germline V lookup: CDR1 SGHKS, CDR2 YYEKEE (reference sequence). CDR3 DNA sequence: TGTGCCAGCAGCGCAGGACAGGGAATCACTGAAGCTTTCTTT. It codes for CASSAGQGITEAFF.

This chain uses TRBV20-1 with TRBJ1-1; 7 bases are a match to TRBD1. V shed 3 bases and J 0 bases; nucleotides not matched to a gene: 7. Looked up from germline, CDR1 is DFQATT and CDR2 is SNEGSKA (reference sequence). The CDR3 is 15 residues long. This chain's CDR3 is CSASGGGTVNTEAFF. In DNA form, the CDR3 reads TGCAGTGCTAGTGGGGGCGGGACAGTGAACACTGAAGCTTTCTTT.

The rearrangement uses TRBV7-3 and TRBJ2-1; 7 nucleotides line up with TRBD1. Trimming cost V 5 bases and J 7 bases; bases outside gene matches: 11. Germline V CDR1 and CDR2: SGHTA, FQGTGA. The CDR3 contains 15 residues. This CDR3 is CASSPNPGGTNEQFF. DNA for the CDR3: TGTGCCAGCAGCCCCAACCCAGGGGGAACGAATGAGCAGTTCTTC.

The chain recombines TRBV25-1 with TRBJ2-1, with 8 bases fitting TRBD2. V trimming: 7 bases; J trimming: 4 bases; junction bases outside the gene matches: 9. The length of the CDR3 is 15 residues. Germline assignment: CDR1 MGHDK and CDR2 SYGVNS. The CDR3 loop reads CASTTSGGGYNEQFF. DNA for the CDR3: TGTGCCAGCACCACTAGCGGAGGGGGGTACAATGAGCAGTTCTTC.

V usage is TRBV4-1 and J usage is TRBJ2-1; 7 bases are shared with TRBD2. The trim removed 1 base at V and 6 bases at J, leaving 3 bases unmatched. In germline, CDR1 is MGHRA, CDR2 YSYEKL. This CDR3 is 14 amino acids long. CDR3 in DNA: TGCGCCAGCAGCCAAGGGGACTATTCCAATGAGCAGTTCTTC. It specifies CASSQGDYSNEQFF.

The chain joins TRBV20-1 to TRBJ2-1, with 7 bases matching TRBD2. CDR1 and CDR2 from the germline V gene are DFQATT and SNEGSKA (reference sequence). There are 14 residues in the CDR3. After removal of 3 bases from V and 5 bases from J, the junction contained 7 bases not matched to a gene. The CDR3, as DNA: TGCAGTGCTAGTGCTAGCGGATCTGACAATGAGCAGTTCTTC. It encodes CSASASGSDNEQFF.

This chain links TRBV5-6 with TRBJ2-5, with TRBD2 matching over 7 bases. CDR1 is SGHDT, CDR2 YYEEEE, per germline. V lost 0 bases, J lost 2 bases, and 4 bases stayed unmatched. This CDR3 spans 15 amino acids. The CDR3 bases are TGTGCCAGCAGCTTGGTCGGGGGAGGGCAAGAGACCCAGTACTTC. Encoded protein: CASSLVGGGQETQYF.

A single count supports this clone. Compared with germline, one end of the junction differs, possibly owing to a read error. The J gene is TRBJ1-2, the V gene TRBV7-9; possible D gene TRBD1, 5 bases. The CDR3 length is 18 residues. From germline, CDR1 is SEHNR and CDR2 FQNEAQ (reference sequence). The CDR3 DNA sequence: TGTGCCAGCAGCTTAGCGAGGTTCGGCGGCGTTCCGCAGGGAATTCACCGCTTC. The encoded protein is CASSLARFGGVPQGIHRF.

This clone was found once. This rearrangement joins TRBV28 to TRBJ2-7; tentatively, D is TRBD1 (6 bases). In germline, CDR1 is MDHEN, CDR2 SYDVKM. V was clipped by 5 bases and J by 3 bases, with 17 bases between them. The CDR3 runs to 15 residues. CDR3 sequence reads: CASSPPTGQGYEQYF. CDR3 bases: TGTGCCAGCAGTCCACCCACAGGGCAGGGCTACGAGCAGTACTTC.

V gene TRBV10-3 combines with J gene TRBJ2-1, with 12 bases lining up with TRBD2. This CDR3 has 14 amino acids. V shed 6 bases, J shed 5 bases, and the junction held 2 bases outside the gene matches. Germline V CDR1 and CDR2: ENHRY, SYGVKD. This chain's CDR3 is CAISRLAGDNEQFF. As DNA, the CDR3 is TGTGCCATCAGCCGACTAGCGGGGGACAATGAGCAGTTCTTC.

This clone appeared once. The chain employs TRBV28 and TRBJ2-7; possible D gene TRBD2, 6 bases. CDR3 size: 15 residues. Trimming removed 10 bases at V and 3 bases at J, with 22 bases between. The V gene's germline CDR1 is MDHEN and CDR2 SYDVKM. CDR3 nucleotide sequence: TGTGCCACACGGGCCCCGGGGGAAGCGGGCTACGAGCAGTACTTC. This encodes CATRAPGEAGYEQYF.

CDR3: CASSPETGGTEAFF. CDR3 DNA: TGTGCCAGCTCACCCGAGACAGGGGGCACTGAAGCTTTCTTT. The V and J genes are TRBV18 and TRBJ1-1; the match to TRBD1 covers 9 bases. V was pared by 3 bases and J by 4 bases, with 3 bases of the junction left unmatched. The CDR3 spans 14 residues. Germline lookup yields CDR1 KGHSH and CDR2 LQKENI.

The chain joins TRBV5-4 to TRBJ1-1; D ambiguous. Trimming cost V 0 bases and J 4 bases, with 13 bases left between them. The germline gives CDR1 SGHNT, CDR2 YYREEE (reference sequence). CDR3 length: 15 amino acids. The chain's CDR3 is CASSLGYSPSTEAFF. As DNA, the CDR3 is TGTGCCAGCAGCTTGGGTTACAGTCCTTCCACTGAAGCTTTCTTT. Drawing the rest from reference TRBV5-4 and TRBJ1-1, the complete variable domain is ETGVTQSPTHLIKTRGQQVTLRCSSQSGHNTVSWYQQALGQGPQFIFQYYREEENGRGNFPPRFSGLQFPNYSSELNVNALELDDSALYLCASSLGYSPSTEAFFGQGTRLTVV.

The chain joins TRBV5-6 to TRBJ2-7; TRBD2 agrees at 11 bases. This CDR3 is built from 16 residues. The V gene end was trimmed by 4 bases and the J gene end by 4 bases; junction bases not matched to a gene: 10. Germline V gene lookup returns CDR1 SGHDT and CDR2 YYEEEE. This CDR3 reads CASSPGLAERIYEQYF. CDR3 coding DNA: TGTGCCAGCAGCCCGGGACTAGCGGAGAGAATTTACGAGCAGTACTTC.

The gene calls are TRBV12-3 or TRBV12-4 and TRBJ1-1, with D possibly being TRBD1 (5 bases). V lost 7 bases to trimming and J lost 1 base, with 10 bases between them. The CDR3 has 13 amino acids. The CDR3 reads CASTRDWNTEAFF. CDR3 nucleotides: TGTGCCAGCACCAGGGACTGGAACACTGAAGCTTTCTTT.

This sequence joins TRBV19 and TRBJ2-3, with 12 bases identical to TRBD1. The V and J ends lost 5 bases and 5 bases, in that order; junction bases with no gene match: 8. The CDR3 covers 16 residues. The germline gives CDR1 LNHDA, CDR2 SQIVND (reference sequence). Here the CDR3 reads CASSSPGQGAGDTQYF. As DNA, the CDR3 is TGTGCCAGTAGTTCTCCGGGACAGGGGGCTGGAGATACGCAGTATTTT.

The chain recombines TRBV5-1 with TRBJ1-5; D is uncertain. Germline assignment: CDR1 SGHRS and CDR2 YFSETQ. CDR3 length: 15 amino acids. V lost 0 bases to trimming and J lost 0 bases, with 7 bases between them. The CDR3 reads CASSLDGDSNQPQHF. CDR3 nucleotides: TGCGCCAGCAGCTTGGATGGAGATAGCAATCAGCCCCAGCATTTT. The full variable domain, rest sourced from reference TRBV5-1 and TRBJ1-5, is KAGVTQTPRYLIKTRGQQVTLSCSPISGHRSVSWYQQTPGQGLQFLFEYFSETQRNKGNFPGRFSGRQFSNSRSEMNVSTLELGDSALYLCASSLDGDSNQPQHFGDGTRLSIL.